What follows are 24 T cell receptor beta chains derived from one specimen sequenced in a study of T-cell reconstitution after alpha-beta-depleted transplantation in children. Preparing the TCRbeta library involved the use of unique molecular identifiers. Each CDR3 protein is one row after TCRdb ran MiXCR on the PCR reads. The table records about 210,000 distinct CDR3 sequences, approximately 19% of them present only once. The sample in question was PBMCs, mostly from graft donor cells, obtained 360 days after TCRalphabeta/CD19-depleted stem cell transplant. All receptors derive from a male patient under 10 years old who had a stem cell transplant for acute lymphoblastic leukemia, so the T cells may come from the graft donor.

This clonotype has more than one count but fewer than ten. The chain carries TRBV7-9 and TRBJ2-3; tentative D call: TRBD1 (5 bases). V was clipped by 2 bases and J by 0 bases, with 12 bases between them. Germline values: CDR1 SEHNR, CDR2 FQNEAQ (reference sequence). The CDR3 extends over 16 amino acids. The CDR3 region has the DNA TGTGCCAGCAGCTTAAGGAACAGGCCCAGCACAGATACGCAGTATTTT. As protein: CASSLRNRPSTDTQYF.

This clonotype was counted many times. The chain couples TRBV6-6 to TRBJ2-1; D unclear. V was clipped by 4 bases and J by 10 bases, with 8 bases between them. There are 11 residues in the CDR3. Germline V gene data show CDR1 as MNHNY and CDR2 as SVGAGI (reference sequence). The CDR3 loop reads CASSLRLEQFF. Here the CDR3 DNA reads TGTGCCAGCAGTTTAAGGTTAGAGCAGTTCTTC.

The DNA of the CDR3 is TGTGCCAGCAGCCCCTGGTGGACTAGCGGGGAAAACACCGGGGAGCTGTTTTTT. Translation gives CASSPWWTSGENTGELFF. The chain uses TRBV11-1 and TRBJ2-2, with 12 bases that match TRBD2. With V trimmed by 5 bases and J by 2 bases, 9 bases remained unmatched. This CDR3 is 18 amino acids long. CDR1 and CDR2 (germline): SGHAT, FQDESV (reference sequence). The full variable domain, its missing parts supplied by reference TRBV11-1 and TRBJ2-2, is EAEVAQSPRYKITEKSQAVAFWCDPISGHATLYWYRQILGQGPELLVQFQDESVVDDSQLPKDRFSAERLKGVDSTLKIQPAELGDSAMYLCASSPWWTSGENTGELFFGEGSRLTVL.

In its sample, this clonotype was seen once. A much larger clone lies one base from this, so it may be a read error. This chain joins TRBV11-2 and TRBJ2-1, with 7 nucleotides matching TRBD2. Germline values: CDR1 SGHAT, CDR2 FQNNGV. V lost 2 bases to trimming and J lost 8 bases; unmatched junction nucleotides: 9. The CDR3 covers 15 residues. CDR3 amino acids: CASSLLVGGYYEQFF. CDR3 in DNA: TGTGCCAGCAGCTTACTTGTGGGAGGGTACTATGAGCAGTTCTTC. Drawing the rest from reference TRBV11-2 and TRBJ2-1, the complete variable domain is EAGVAQSPRYKIIEKRQSVAFWCNPISGHATLYWYQQILGQGPKLLIQFQNNGVVDDSQLPKDRFSAERLKGVDSTLKIQPAKLEDSAVYLCASSLLVGGYYEQFFGPGTRLTVL.

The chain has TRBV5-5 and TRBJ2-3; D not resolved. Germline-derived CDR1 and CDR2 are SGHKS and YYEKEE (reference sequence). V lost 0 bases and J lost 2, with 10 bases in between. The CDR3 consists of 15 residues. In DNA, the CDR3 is TGTGCCAGCAGCTTGGGAGCTGTCCCCACAGATACGCAGTATTTT. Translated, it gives CASSLGAVPTDTQYF.

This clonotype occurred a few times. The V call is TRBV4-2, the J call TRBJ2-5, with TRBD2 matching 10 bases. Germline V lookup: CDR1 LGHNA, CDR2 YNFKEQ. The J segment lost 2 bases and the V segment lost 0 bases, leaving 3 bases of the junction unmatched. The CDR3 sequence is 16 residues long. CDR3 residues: CASSQDVAGGQETQYF. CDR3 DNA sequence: TGTGCCAGCAGCCAAGACGTAGCGGGGGGACAAGAGACCCAGTACTTC.

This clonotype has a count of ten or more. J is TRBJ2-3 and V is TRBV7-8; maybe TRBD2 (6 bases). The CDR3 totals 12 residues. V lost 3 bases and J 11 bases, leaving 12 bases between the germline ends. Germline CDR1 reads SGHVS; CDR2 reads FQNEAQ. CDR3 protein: CASSFTGLEQYF. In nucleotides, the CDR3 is TGTGCCAGCAGCTTCACGGGACTTGAGCAGTATTTT.

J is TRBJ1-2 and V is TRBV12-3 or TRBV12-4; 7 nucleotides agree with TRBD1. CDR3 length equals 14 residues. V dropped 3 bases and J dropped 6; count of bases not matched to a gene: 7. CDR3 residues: CASSFGAGGNGYTF. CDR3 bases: TGTGCCAGCAGTTTCGGGGCAGGGGGTAATGGCTACACCTTC.

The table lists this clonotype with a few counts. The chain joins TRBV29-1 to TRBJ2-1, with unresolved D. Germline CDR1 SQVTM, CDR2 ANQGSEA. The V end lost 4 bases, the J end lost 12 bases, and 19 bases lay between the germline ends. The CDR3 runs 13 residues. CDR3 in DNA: TGCAGCGTTGTGAAAATGGTGGGAACTGGGCAGTTCTTC. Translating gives CSVVKMVGTGQFF.

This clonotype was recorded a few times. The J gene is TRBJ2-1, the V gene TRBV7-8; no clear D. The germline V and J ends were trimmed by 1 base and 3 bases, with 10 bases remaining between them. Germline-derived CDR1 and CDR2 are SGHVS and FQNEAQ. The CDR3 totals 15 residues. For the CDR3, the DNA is TGTGCCAGCAGCTTAGGTTCGGCCCGCTACAATGAGCAGTTCTTC. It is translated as CASSLGSARYNEQFF.

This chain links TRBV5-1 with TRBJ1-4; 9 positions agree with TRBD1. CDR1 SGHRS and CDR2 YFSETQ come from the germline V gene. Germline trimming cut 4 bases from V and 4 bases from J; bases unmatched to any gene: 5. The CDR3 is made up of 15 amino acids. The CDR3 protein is CASSLDRGNNEKLFF. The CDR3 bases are TGCGCCAGCAGCCTGGACAGGGGCAATAATGAAAAACTGTTTTTT. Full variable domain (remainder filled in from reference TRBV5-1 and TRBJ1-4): KAGVTQTPRYLIKTRGQQVTLSCSPISGHRSVSWYQQTPGQGLQFLFEYFSETQRNKGNFPGRFSGRQFSNSRSEMNVSTLELGDSALYLCASSLDRGNNEKLFFGSGTQLSVL.

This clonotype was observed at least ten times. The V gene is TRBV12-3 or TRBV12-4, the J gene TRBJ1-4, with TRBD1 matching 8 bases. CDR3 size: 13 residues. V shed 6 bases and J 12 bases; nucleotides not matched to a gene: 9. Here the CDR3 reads CASRSSGGAELFF. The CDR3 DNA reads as TGTGCCAGCAGATCATCAGGGGGCGCGGAACTGTTTTTT.

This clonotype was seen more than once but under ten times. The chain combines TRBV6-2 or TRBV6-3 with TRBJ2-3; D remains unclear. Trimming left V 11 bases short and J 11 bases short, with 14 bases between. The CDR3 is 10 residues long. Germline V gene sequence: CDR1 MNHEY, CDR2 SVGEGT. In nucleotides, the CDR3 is TGTGCCTCCAACTCCGGACGGCAGTATTTT. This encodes CASNSGRQYF.

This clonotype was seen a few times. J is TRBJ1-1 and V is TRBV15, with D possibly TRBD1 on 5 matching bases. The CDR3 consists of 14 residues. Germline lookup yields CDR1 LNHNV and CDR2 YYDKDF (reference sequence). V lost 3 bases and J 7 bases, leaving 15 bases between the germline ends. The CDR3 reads CATSSIGVPVEAFF. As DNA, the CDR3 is TGTGCCACCAGCAGCATAGGGGTTCCCGTTGAAGCTTTCTTT.

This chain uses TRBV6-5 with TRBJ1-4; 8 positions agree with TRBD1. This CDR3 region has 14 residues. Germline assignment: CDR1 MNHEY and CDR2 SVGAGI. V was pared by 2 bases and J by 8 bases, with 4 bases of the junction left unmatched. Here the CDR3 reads CASSYTGGAEKLFF. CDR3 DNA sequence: TGTGCCAGCAGTTACACAGGGGGTGCCGAAAAACTGTTTTTT.

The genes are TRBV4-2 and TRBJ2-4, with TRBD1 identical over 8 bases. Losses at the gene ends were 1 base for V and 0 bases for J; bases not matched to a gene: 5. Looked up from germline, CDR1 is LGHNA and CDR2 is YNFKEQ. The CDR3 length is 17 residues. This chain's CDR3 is CASSQADRGIAKNIQYF. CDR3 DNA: TGTGCCAGCAGCCAAGCAGACAGGGGAATAGCCAAAAACATTCAGTACTTC.

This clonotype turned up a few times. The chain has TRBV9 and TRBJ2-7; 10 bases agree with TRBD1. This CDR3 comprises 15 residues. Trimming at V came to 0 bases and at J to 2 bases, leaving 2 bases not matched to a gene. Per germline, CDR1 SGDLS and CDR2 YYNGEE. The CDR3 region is CASSVGGTGAYEQYF. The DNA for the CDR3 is TGTGCCAGCAGCGTAGGGGGGACAGGGGCCTACGAGCAGTACTTC.

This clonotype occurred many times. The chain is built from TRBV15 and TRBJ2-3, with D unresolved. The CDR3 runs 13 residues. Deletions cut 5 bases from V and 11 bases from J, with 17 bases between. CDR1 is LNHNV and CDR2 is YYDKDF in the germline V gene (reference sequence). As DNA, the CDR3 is TGTGCCACCAGCGCTGATCGGGCGATAATGCAGTATTTT. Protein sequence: CATSADRAIMQYF.

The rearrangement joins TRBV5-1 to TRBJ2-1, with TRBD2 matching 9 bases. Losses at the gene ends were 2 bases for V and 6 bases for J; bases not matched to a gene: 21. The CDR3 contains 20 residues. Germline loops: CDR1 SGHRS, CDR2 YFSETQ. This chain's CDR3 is CASSFGGGKTGTSPSNEQFF. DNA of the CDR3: TGCGCCAGCAGCTTTGGGGGGGGCAAAACCGGGACTAGCCCCAGCAATGAGCAGTTCTTC.

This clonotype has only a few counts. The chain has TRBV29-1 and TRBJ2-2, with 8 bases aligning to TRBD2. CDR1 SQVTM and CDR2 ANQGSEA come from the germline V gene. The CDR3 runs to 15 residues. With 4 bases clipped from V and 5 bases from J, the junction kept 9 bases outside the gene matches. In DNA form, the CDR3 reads TGCAGCGTTGGGGGACTAGGGGCTCGGACCGGGGAGCTGTTTTTT. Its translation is CSVGGLGARTGELFF.

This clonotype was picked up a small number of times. CDR3 in amino acids: CASSFRLAGRTDTQYF. The CDR3 DNA sequence: TGTGCCAGCAGCTTCCGACTAGCGGGGAGGACAGATACGCAGTATTTT. The rearrangement links TRBV7-9 to TRBJ2-3; 11 bases fit TRBD2. V gave up 3 bases and J gave up 3 bases; unmatched junction bases: 5. CDR1 and CDR2 (germline): SEHNR, FQNEAQ (reference sequence). The CDR3 consists of 16 residues.

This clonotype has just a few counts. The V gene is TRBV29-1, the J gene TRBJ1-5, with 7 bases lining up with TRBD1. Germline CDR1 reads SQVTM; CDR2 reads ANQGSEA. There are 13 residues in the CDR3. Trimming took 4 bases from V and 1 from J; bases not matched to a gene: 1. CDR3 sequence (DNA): TGCAGCGTTGCGGGACAGAGCAATCAGCCCCAGCATTTT. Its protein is CSVAGQSNQPQHF.

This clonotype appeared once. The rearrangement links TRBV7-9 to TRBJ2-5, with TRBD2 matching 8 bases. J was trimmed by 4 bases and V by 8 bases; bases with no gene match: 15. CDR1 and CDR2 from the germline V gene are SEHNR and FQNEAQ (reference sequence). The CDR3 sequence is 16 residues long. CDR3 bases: TGTGCCAGCGCGGGGGGAACCGGGCCCAAAATAGAGACCCAGTACTTC. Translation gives CASAGGTGPKIETQYF.

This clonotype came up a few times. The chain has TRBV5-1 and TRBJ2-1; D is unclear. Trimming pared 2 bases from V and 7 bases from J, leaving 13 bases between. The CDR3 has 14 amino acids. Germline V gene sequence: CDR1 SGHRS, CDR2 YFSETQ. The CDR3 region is CASSFRKGVNEQFF. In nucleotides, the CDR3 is TGCGCCAGCAGCTTTAGGAAGGGTGTGAATGAGCAGTTCTTC.